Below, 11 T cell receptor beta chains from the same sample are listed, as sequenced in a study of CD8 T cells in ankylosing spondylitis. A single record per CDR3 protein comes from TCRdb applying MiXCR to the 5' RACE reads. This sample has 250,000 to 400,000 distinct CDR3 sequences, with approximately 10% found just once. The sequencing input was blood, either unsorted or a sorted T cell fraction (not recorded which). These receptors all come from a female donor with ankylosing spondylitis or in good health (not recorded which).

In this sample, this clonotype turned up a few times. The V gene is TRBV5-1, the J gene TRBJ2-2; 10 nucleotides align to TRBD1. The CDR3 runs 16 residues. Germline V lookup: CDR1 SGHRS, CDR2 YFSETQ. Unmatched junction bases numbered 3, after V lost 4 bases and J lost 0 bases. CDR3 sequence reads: CASSLTGGANTGELFF. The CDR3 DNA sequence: TGCGCCAGCAGCCTGACAGGGGGCGCGAACACCGGGGAGCTGTTTTTT.

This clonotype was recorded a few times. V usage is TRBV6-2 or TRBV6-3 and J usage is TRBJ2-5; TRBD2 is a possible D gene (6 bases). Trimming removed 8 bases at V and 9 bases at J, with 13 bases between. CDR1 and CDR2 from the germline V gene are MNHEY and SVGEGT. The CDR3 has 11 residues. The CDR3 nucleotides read TGTGCCAGCGGCCATCCGGGGGCCCAGTACTTC. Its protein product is CASGHPGAQYF.

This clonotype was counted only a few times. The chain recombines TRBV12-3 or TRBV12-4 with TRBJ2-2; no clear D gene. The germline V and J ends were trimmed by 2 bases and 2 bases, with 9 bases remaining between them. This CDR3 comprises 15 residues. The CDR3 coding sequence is TGTGCCAGCAGTTTACAGGCAGCCAACACCGGGGAGCTGTTTTTT. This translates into CASSLQAANTGELFF.

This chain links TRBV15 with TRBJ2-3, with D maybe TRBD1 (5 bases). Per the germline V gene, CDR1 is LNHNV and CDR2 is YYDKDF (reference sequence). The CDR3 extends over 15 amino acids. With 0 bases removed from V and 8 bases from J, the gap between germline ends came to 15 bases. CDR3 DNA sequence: TGTGCCACCAGCAGAGAAGGGGAAGCAGGCGGTACGCAGTATTTT. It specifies CATSREGEAGGTQYF.

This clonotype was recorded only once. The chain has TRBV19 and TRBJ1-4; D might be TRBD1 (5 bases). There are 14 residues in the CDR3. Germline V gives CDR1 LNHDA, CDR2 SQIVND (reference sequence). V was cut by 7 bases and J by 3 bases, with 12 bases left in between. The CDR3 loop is CASKRRESNEKLFF. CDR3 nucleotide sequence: TGTGCCAGTAAGCGCAGGGAATCTAATGAAAAACTGTTTTTT.

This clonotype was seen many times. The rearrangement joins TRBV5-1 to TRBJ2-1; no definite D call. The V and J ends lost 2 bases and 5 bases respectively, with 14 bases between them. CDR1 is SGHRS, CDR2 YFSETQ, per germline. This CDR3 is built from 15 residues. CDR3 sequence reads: CASSFYPSTHNEQFF. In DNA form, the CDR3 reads TGCGCCAGCAGCTTTTATCCGAGCACCCACAATGAGCAGTTCTTC.

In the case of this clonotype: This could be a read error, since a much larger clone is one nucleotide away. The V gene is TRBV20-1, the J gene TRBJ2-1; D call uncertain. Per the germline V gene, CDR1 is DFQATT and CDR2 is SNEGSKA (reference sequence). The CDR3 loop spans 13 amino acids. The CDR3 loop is CTARLTHKGEQFF. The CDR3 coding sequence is TGCACTGCTCGCCTAACTCACAAGGGTGAGCAGTTCTTC.

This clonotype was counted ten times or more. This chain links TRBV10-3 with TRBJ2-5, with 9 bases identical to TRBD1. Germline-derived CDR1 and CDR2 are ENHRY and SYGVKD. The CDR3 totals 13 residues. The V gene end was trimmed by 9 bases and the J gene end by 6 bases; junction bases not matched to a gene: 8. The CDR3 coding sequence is TGTGCCATGTCGACCGGACAGGGGCAGACCCAGTACTTC. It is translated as CAMSTGQGQTQYF.

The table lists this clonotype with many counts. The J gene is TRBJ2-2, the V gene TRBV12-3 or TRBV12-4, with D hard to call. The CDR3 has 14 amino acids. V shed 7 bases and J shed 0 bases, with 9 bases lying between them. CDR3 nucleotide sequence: TGTGCCAGCACCTTATGGCCGAACACCGGGGAGCTGTTTTTT. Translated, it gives CASTLWPNTGELFF.

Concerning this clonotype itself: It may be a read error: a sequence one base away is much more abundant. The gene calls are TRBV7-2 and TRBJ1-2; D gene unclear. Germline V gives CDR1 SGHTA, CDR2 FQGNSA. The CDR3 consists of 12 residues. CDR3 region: CASSLVAYGDTF. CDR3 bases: TGTGCCAGCAGCTTAGTGGCCTATGGCGACACCTTC.

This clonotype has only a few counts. The CDR3 is CASSLAGGSSSYEQYF. DNA of the CDR3: TGTGCCAGCAGCTTAGCGGGGGGGTCTAGCTCCTACGAGCAGTACTTC. J is TRBJ2-7 and V is TRBV7-6, with 7 positions matching TRBD2. Losses at the gene ends were 0 bases for V and 0 bases for J; bases not matched to a gene: 5. The CDR3 runs 16 residues. CDR1 is SGHVS, CDR2 FNYEAQ, per germline.